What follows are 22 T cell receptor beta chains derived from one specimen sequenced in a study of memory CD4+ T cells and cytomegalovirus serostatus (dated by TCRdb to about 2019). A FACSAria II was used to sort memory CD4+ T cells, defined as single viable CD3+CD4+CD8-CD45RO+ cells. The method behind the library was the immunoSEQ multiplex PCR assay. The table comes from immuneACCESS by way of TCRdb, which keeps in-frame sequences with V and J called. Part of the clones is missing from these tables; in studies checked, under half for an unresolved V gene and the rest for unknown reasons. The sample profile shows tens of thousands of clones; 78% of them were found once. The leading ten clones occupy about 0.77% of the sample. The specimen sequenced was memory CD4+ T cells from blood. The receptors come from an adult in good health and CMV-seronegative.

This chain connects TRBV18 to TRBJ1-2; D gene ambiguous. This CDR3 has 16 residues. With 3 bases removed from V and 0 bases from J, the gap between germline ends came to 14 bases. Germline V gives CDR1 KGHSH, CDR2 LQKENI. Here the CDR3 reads CASSPSLGPTNYGYTF. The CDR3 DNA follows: TGTGCCAGCTCACCTTCGTTGGGCCCGACTAACTATGGCTACACCTTC.

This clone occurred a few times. CDR3 amino acids: CATSRDSPEDLLYMNTEAFF. The CDR3 DNA sequence: TGTGCCACCAGCAGAGATTCGCCAGAAGACCTTCTTTACATGAACACTGAAGCTTTCTTT. The chain carries TRBV15 and TRBJ1-1; D not certain. This CDR3 spans 20 amino acids. The germline V gene has CDR1 LNHNV and CDR2 YYDKDF (reference sequence). The V end lost 0 bases, the J end lost 0 bases, and 23 bases lay between the germline ends.

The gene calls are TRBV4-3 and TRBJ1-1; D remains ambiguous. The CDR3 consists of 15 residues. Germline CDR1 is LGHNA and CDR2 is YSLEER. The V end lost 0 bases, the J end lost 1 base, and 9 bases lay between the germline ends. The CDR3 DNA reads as TGCGCCAGCAGCCAAGAAACAGTAAAGAACACTGAAGCTTTCTTT. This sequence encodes CASSQETVKNTEAFF.

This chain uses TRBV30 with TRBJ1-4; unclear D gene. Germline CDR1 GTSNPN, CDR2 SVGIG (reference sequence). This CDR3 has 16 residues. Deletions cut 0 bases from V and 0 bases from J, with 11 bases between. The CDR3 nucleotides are TGTGCCTGGAGTGTAGGTTGGGGAACAACTAATGAAAAACTGTTTTTT. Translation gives CAWSVGWGTTNEKLFF.

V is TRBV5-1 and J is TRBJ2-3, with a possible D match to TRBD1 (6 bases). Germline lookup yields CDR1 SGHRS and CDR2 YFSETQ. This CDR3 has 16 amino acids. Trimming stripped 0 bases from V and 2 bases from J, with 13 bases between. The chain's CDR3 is CASSLDLGGNTDTQYF. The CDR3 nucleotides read TGCGCCAGCAGCTTGGACCTAGGGGGAAACACAGATACGCAGTATTTT.

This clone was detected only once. Here the CDR3 DNA reads TGTGCCAGCAGTGAAAAGGGTCTGAAGGGCGAGCAGTACTTC. It specifies CASSEKGLKGEQYF. The gene calls are TRBV6-1 and TRBJ2-7, with unresolved D. V shed 2 bases and J shed 6 bases, with 14 bases lying between them. There are 14 residues in the CDR3. Germline-derived CDR1 and CDR2 are MNHNS and SASEGT.

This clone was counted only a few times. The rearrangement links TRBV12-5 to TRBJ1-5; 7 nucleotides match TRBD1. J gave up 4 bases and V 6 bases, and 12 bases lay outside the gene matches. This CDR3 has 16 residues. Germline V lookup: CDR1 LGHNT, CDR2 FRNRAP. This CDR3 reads CASGYKLDRHNQPQHF. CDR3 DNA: TGTGCTAGTGGCTATAAGCTGGACAGGCATAATCAGCCCCAGCATTTT.

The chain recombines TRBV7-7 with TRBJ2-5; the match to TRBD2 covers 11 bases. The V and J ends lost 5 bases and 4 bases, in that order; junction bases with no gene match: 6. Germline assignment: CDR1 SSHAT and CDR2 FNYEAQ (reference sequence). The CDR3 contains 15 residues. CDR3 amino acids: CASSRTGTSGETQYF. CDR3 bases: TGTGCCAGCAGCCGAACAGGGACTAGCGGAGAGACCCAGTACTTC.

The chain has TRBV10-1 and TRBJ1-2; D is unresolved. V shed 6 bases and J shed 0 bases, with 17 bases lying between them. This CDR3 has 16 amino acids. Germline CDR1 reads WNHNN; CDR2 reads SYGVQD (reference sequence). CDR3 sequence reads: CASSHRAPPPNYGYTF. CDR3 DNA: TGCGCCAGCAGCCATCGGGCTCCCCCCCCTAACTATGGCTACACCTTC.

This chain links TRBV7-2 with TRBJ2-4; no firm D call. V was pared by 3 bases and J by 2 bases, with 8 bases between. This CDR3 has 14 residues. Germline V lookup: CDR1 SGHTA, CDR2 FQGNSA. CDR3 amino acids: CASSFSGSKNIQYF. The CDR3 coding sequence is TGTGCCAGCAGCTTCTCCGGCTCCAAAAACATTCAGTACTTC.

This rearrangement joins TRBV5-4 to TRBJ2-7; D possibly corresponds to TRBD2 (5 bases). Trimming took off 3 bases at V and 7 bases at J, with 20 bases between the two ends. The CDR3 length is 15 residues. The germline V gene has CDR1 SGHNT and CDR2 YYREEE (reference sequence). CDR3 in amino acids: CASSSSGRPSREQYF. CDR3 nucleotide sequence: TGTGCCAGCAGCTCGTCGGGGAGACCCTCTCGGGAGCAGTACTTC.

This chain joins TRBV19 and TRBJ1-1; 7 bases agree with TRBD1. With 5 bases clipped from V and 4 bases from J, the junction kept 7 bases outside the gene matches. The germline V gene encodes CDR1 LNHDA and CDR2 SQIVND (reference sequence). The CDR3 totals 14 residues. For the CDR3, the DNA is TGTGCCAGTAGTCATTCGGACAGGCTCACTGAAGCTTTCTTT. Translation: CASSHSDRLTEAFF.

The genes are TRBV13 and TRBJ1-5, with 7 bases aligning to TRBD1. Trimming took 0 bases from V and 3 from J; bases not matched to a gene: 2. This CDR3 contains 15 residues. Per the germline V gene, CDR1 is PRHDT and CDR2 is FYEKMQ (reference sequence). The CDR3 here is CASSLGDRNNQPQHF. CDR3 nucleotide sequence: TGTGCCAGCAGCTTAGGGGACAGGAACAATCAGCCCCAGCATTTT.

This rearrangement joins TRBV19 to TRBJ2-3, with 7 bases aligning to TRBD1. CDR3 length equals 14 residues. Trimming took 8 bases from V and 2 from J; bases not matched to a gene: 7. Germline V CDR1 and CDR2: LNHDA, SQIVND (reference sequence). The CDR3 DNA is TGTGCCAGTTTAGGGGGCCAAACCACAGATACGCAGTATTTT. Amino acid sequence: CASLGGQTTDTQYF.

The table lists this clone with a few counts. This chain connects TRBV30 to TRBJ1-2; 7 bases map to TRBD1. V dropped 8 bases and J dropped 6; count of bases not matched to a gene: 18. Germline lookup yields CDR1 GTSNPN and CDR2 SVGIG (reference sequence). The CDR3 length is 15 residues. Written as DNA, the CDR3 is TGTGCCGCATCCCGGGACAGATATCAAGCTAATGGCTACACCTTC. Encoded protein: CAASRDRYQANGYTF.

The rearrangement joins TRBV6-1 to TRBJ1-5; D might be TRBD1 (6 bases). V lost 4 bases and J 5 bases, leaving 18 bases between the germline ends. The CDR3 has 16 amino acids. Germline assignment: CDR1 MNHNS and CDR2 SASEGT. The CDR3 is CASSGLRGGVDQPQHF. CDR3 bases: TGTGCCAGCAGTGGGCTGAGAGGGGGAGTGGATCAGCCCCAGCATTTT.

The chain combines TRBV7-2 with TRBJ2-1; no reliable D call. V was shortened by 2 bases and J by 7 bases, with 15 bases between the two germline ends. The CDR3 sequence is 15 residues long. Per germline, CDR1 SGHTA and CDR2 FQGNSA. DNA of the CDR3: TGTGCCAGCAGCTTATACAAGGGTGCCCGAAATGAGCAGTTCTTC. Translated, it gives CASSLYKGARNEQFF.

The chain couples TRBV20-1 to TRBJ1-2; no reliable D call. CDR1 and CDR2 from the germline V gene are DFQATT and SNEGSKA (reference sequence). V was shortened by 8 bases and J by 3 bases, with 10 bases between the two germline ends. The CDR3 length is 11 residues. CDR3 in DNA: TGCAGTTACCCCTCTGACTATGGCTACACCTTC. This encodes CSYPSDYGYTF.

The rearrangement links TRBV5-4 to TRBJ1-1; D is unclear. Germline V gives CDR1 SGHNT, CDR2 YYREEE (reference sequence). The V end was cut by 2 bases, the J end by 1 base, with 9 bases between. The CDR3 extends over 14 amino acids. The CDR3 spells CASSLSSQNTEAFF. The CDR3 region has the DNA TGTGCCAGCAGCTTAAGCTCTCAGAACACTGAAGCTTTCTTT.

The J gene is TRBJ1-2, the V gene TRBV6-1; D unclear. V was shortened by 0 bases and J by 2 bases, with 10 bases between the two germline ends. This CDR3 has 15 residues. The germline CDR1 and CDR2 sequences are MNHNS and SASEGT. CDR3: CASSEAPGGNYGYTF. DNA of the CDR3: TGTGCCAGCAGTGAAGCACCAGGAGGAAACTATGGCTACACCTTC.

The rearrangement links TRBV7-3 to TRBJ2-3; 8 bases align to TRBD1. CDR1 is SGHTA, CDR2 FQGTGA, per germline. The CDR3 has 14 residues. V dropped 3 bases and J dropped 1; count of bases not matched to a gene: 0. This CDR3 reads CASSLTGGTDTQYF. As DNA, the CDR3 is TGTGCCAGCAGCTTGACAGGGGGCACAGATACGCAGTATTTT.

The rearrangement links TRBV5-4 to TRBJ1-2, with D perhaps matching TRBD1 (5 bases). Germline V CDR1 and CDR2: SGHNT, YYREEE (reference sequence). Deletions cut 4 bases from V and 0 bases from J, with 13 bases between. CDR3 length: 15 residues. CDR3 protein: CASSPGHQTNYGYTF. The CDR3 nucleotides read TGTGCCAGCAGCCCCGGACATCAAACTAACTATGGCTACACCTTC.